The entry below describes one T cell receptor (beta chain). Its antigen is unidentified. Patients sequenced had flow cytometry evidence of CD8+CD57+ cell expansion. As a group, the patients uniformly had severe acquired aplastic anemia. Blood samples were obtained from patients who had received no prior therapy. The sample belongs to a study of CD8+CD57+ T cells in acquired aplastic anemia. Study-wide context: Sorted CD4+ and CD8+ cells gave a mean 3.2 ug DNA, range 0.2 to 27.4 ug.

Profiling of TCR beta VDJ combinations and CDR3 sequences used genomic DNA as template. TCRdb redid the calling of the reads with MiXCR, one entry per CDR3 protein. The repertoire holds roughly 180,000 distinct CDR3 sequences, with less than 50% as singletons. The germline V gene has CDR1 LNHNV and CDR2 YYDKDF (reference sequence). The CDR3 is 13 residues long. The ends were cut back, 5 bases at V and 7 bases at J, with 14 bases in the middle. Study observations and caveats: Comparison of patients with controls identified nearly 30 shared CD8+ CDR3 sequences.

This receptor was taken from a human donor with aplastic anemia. V and J are TRBV15 and TRBJ1-1, with unresolved D. The sample consisted of sorted CD4+, CD8+, or CD8+CD57+ T cells (not recorded which) from PBMCs. The chain's CDR3 is CATSSRQENEAFF. CDR3 DNA: TGTGCCACCAGCTCCCGTCAGGAGAATGAAGCTTTCTTT.